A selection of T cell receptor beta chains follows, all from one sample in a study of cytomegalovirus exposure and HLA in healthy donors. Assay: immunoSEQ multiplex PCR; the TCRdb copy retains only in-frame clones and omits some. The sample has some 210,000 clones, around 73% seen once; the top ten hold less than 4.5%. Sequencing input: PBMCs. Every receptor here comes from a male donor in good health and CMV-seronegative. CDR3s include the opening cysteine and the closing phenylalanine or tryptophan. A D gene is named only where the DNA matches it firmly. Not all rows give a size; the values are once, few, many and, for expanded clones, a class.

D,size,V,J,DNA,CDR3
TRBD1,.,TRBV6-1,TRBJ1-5,TGTGCCAGTAGGGACGGACAGGGGGCTAGGCAGCCCCAGCATTTT,CASRDGQGARQPQHF
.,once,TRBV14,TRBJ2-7,TGTGCCAGCAGCCAAGGGGCGGGATCGCTCTCCTACGAGCAGTACTTC,CASSQGAGSLSYEQYF
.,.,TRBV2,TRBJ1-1,TGTGCCAGCAGACAGGGTGGGGCCACTGAAGCTTTCTTT,CASRQGGATEAFF
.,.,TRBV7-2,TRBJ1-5,TGTGCCAGCAGCTTAGTTTCAGGCAATCAGCCCCAGCATTTT,CASSLVSGNQPQHF
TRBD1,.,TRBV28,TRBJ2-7,TGTGCCAGCAGTTCCCGGGACAGGGACTACGAGCAGTACTTC,CASSSRDRDYEQYF
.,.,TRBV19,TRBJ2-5,TGTGCCAGTAGTATAGGCCTAGATCTGGGAGAGACCCAGTACTTC,CASSIGLDLGETQYF
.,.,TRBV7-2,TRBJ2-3,TGTGCCAGCAGCCCCCCCCGGAGGAACACAGATACGCAGTATTTT,CASSPPRRNTDTQYF
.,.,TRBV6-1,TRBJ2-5,TGTGCCAGCAGCCCGGAGGGGGCCCTGGGGACCCAGTACTTC,CASSPEGALGTQYF
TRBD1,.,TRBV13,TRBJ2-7,TGTGCCAGCATGGGACAGCGAAACTACGAGCAGTACTTC,CASMGQRNYEQYF
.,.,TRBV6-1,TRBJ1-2,TGTGCCAGCAGAGGCAGGGCCTACACCTTC,CASRGRAYTF
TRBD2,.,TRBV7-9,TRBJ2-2,TGTGCCAGCAGCGATGGGACTAGCGGGAGTTTATTCGGGGAGCTGTTTTTT,CASSDGTSGSLFGELFF